These T cell receptor beta chains were read from a single sample in a study of PD-L1 blockade in urothelial cancer. TCRdb's table, derived via immunoSEQ multiplex PCR, lists solely in-frame clones and lacks some. This table has almost 90,000 clones, about four fifths appearing once. The sample was PBMCs, taken around atezolizumab (anti-PD-L1) treatment. Receptors were obtained from a man in his sixties with urothelial cancer. CDR3s include the opening cysteine and the closing phenylalanine or tryptophan. The D gene is left open where the match is weak. Rows may omit the clone size; those that give it use once, few, many or a size class.

j_gene: TRBJ1-2
v_gene: TRBV19
abundance: few
d_gene: TRBD1
CDR3nt: TGTGCCAGTAGTATGGGACAGGGGGCGCGATATGGCTACACCTTC
CDR3aa: CASSMGQGARYGYTF

j_gene: TRBJ2-1
v_gene: TRBV9
abundance: NA
d_gene: NA
CDR3nt: TGTGCCAGCAGCCCAACCGGGTCCAACATTTACAATGAGCAGTTCTTC
CDR3aa: CASSPTGSNIYNEQFF

j_gene: TRBJ1-1
v_gene: TRBV27
abundance: NA
d_gene: TRBD1
CDR3nt: TGTGCCAGCAGTTTCGACAGGGGGCGTACTGAAGCTTTCTTT
CDR3aa: CASSFDRGRTEAFF

j_gene: TRBJ2-1
v_gene: TRBV2
abundance: NA
d_gene: NA
CDR3nt: TGTGCCAGCAGTGGACAACGGGGTCCCTACAATGAGCAGTTCTTC
CDR3aa: CASSGQRGPYNEQFF

j_gene: TRBJ2-5
v_gene: TRBV27
abundance: NA
d_gene: TRBD1
CDR3nt: TGTGCCAGCAGTTTCGCCCAGGGGGCTGGAGTAGGAGAGACCCAGTACTTC
CDR3aa: CASSFAQGAGVGETQYF

j_gene: TRBJ1-6
v_gene: TRBV4-2
abundance: NA
d_gene: NA
CDR3nt: TGTGCCAGCAGCCCTCAGAACCCAAAGGGGCAGAGCTCCTATAATTCACCCCTCCACTTT
CDR3aa: CASSPQNPKGQSSYNSPLHF

j_gene: TRBJ2-7
v_gene: TRBV5-1
abundance: few
d_gene: TRBD1
CDR3nt: TGCGCCAGCAGCTCGGGACAGCACCTAGACGAGCAGTACTTC
CDR3aa: CASSSGQHLDEQYF

j_gene: TRBJ1-2
v_gene: TRBV10-3
abundance: few
d_gene: NA
CDR3nt: TGTGCCATCAGTGATCGGAACTATGGCTACACCTTC
CDR3aa: CAISDRNYGYTF

j_gene: TRBJ1-5
v_gene: TRBV28
abundance: few
d_gene: TRBD1
CDR3nt: TGTGCCACCCTAACAGGGGGGGGCAATCAGCCCCAGCATTTT
CDR3aa: CATLTGGGNQPQHF

j_gene: TRBJ2-2
v_gene: TRBV25-1
abundance: NA
d_gene: TRBD2
CDR3nt: TGTGCCAGCATACCGGGGGGCACCGGGGAGCTGTTTTTT
CDR3aa: CASIPGGTGELFF

j_gene: TRBJ1-5
v_gene: TRBV21-1
abundance: NA
d_gene: NA
CDR3nt: TGTGCCAGCAGCCTCAGGGGCAGGGAAGGCAATCAGCCCCAGCATTTT
CDR3aa: CASSLRGREGNQPQHF

j_gene: TRBJ1-4
v_gene: TRBV5-1
abundance: NA
d_gene: NA
CDR3nt: TGCGCCAGCAGCTTGGGGGCCCGGACAGAGAATGAAAAACTGTTTTTT
CDR3aa: CASSLGARTENEKLFF

j_gene: TRBJ1-1
v_gene: TRBV9
abundance: NA
d_gene: TRBD1
CDR3nt: TGTGCCAGCAGCGTAGACAGACAGGGGTTGGGAACTGAAGCTTTCTTT
CDR3aa: CASSVDRQGLGTEAFF

j_gene: TRBJ2-4
v_gene: TRBV6-1
abundance: NA
d_gene: NA
CDR3nt: TGTGCCAGCAGTGAATCGAGTATAGCCAAAAACATTCAGTACTTC
CDR3aa: CASSESSIAKNIQYF

j_gene: TRBJ2-3
v_gene: TRBV6-5
abundance: once
d_gene: NA
CDR3nt: TGTGCCAGCAGACGTGGCACGACAAATACGCAGTATTTT
CDR3aa: CASRRGTTNTQYF

j_gene: TRBJ2-7
v_gene: TRBV19
abundance: NA
d_gene: NA
CDR3nt: TGTGCCAGTAGTATAGAGGCGGCCTACGAGCAGTACTTC
CDR3aa: CASSIEAAYEQYF

j_gene: TRBJ1-4
v_gene: TRBV11-3
abundance: NA
d_gene: TRBD1
CDR3nt: TGTGCCAGCAGCACCCCGGGACAGGGGGTTGAAGGGAATGAAAAACTGTTTTTT
CDR3aa: CASSTPGQGVEGNEKLFF

j_gene: TRBJ2-1
v_gene: TRBV9
abundance: once
d_gene: TRBD2
CDR3nt: TGTGCCAGCAGCTCCCACCGCGGGGGGGCCTCGCTTTTAGACAATGAGCAGTTCTTC
CDR3aa: CASSSHRGGASLLDNEQFF

j_gene: TRBJ1-3
v_gene: TRBV7-3
abundance: NA
d_gene: NA
CDR3nt: TGTGCCAGCAGCCCCGGTAGTGGGACTGAAAACACCATATATTTT
CDR3aa: CASSPGSGTENTIYF

j_gene: TRBJ1-2
v_gene: TRBV5-5
abundance: NA
d_gene: NA
CDR3nt: TGTGCCAGCAGCCGAGGAGAGGGTGGCTATGGCTACACCTTC
CDR3aa: CASSRGEGGYGYTF

j_gene: TRBJ2-7
v_gene: TRBV7-9
abundance: NA
d_gene: TRBD2
CDR3nt: TGTGCCAGCAGCGCATCCGGGACTAGCGGGGCCCACGAGCAGTACTTC
CDR3aa: CASSASGTSGAHEQYF

j_gene: TRBJ2-5
v_gene: TRBV27
abundance: NA
d_gene: TRBD2
CDR3nt: TGTGCCAGTTGTCAGGGAGGGGAAGAGACCCAGTACTTC
CDR3aa: CASCQGGEETQYF

j_gene: TRBJ1-2
v_gene: TRBV12-5
abundance: NA
d_gene: TRBD1
CDR3nt: TGTGCTAGTGGTTTGGTAGTCAGGGGGCCCTTGGGTGGCTACACCTTC
CDR3aa: CASGLVVRGPLGGYTF

j_gene: TRBJ2-5
v_gene: TRBV5-1
abundance: NA
d_gene: TRBD2
CDR3nt: TGCGCCAGCAGTTCAATCGGAAGCCGGGGGGGCCTTGAGACCCAGTACTTC
CDR3aa: CASSSIGSRGGLETQYF

j_gene: TRBJ2-1
v_gene: TRBV5-1
abundance: NA
d_gene: TRBD2
CDR3nt: TGCGCCAGCAGCTTGACTAGCGGGGGGTCCTCCTACAATGAGCAGTTCTTC
CDR3aa: CASSLTSGGSSYNEQFF

j_gene: TRBJ2-5
v_gene: TRBV4-3
abundance: NA
d_gene: TRBD1
CDR3nt: TGCGCCAGCAGCCCAGGGGGTGGGGCCCAGTACTTC
CDR3aa: CASSPGGGAQYF

j_gene: TRBJ1-3
v_gene: TRBV13
abundance: NA
d_gene: NA
CDR3nt: TGTGCCAGCAGCCCTCGCGCTGGAAACACCATATATTTT
CDR3aa: CASSPRAGNTIYF

j_gene: TRBJ2-7
v_gene: TRBV9
abundance: NA
d_gene: TRBD2
CDR3nt: TGTGCCAGCAGCGTAGGGGCTAGCGGGGGGTTGAGGGAGCAGTACTTC
CDR3aa: CASSVGASGGLREQYF

j_gene: TRBJ1-2
v_gene: TRBV9
abundance: NA
d_gene: NA
CDR3nt: TGTGCCAGCAGCGTAGATGTGGCCTATGGCTACACCTTC
CDR3aa: CASSVDVAYGYTF

j_gene: TRBJ2-4
v_gene: TRBV5-1
abundance: NA
d_gene: TRBD1
CDR3nt: TGCGCCAGCAGCTTGGCCGGGACAGGGGCAAACATTCAGTACTTC
CDR3aa: CASSLAGTGANIQYF

j_gene: TRBJ2-7
v_gene: TRBV5-1
abundance: NA
d_gene: NA
CDR3nt: TGCGCCAGCAGCGTATTACAGGGTAGCGAGCAGTACTTC
CDR3aa: CASSVLQGSEQYF

j_gene: TRBJ2-1
v_gene: TRBV27
abundance: NA
d_gene: NA
CDR3nt: TGTGCCAGCAGTTTAGAAGGTTTGGGCGATGAGCAGTTCTTC
CDR3aa: CASSLEGLGDEQFF

j_gene: TRBJ2-5
v_gene: TRBV7-6
abundance: NA
d_gene: TRBD1
CDR3nt: TGTGCCAGCACCCCGTCAGGGGGCCCGGAGACCCAGTACTTC
CDR3aa: CASTPSGGPETQYF

j_gene: TRBJ1-5
v_gene: TRBV5-6
abundance: few
d_gene: TRBD1
CDR3nt: TGTGCCAGCAGCTTCCAGGGGGCGAGCAATCAGCCCCAGCATTTT
CDR3aa: CASSFQGASNQPQHF

j_gene: TRBJ2-2
v_gene: TRBV28
abundance: NA
d_gene: TRBD2
CDR3nt: TGTGCCAGCAGAGCATTCCGGACTAGCGGGTCCCCGGGGACCGGGGAGCTGTTTTTT
CDR3aa: CASRAFRTSGSPGTGELFF

j_gene: TRBJ2-5
v_gene: TRBV6-5
abundance: NA
d_gene: NA
CDR3nt: TGTGCCAGCAGTGCCGGACAGTCTCTACAGACCCAGTACTTC
CDR3aa: CASSAGQSLQTQYF

j_gene: TRBJ2-1
v_gene: TRBV7-9
abundance: NA
d_gene: TRBD1
CDR3nt: TGTGCCAGCACCTTCCGGGACAGTAACAATGAGCAGTTCTTC
CDR3aa: CASTFRDSNNEQFF

j_gene: TRBJ1-5
v_gene: TRBV10-3
abundance: NA
d_gene: NA
CDR3nt: TGTGCCATCAGTGGACCCGGGGGCAATCAGCCCCAGCATTTT
CDR3aa: CAISGPGGNQPQHF

j_gene: TRBJ2-6
v_gene: TRBV9
abundance: NA
d_gene: TRBD2
CDR3nt: TGTGCCAGCAGCGCGACTAGCGGGGGGATAACGCCTGGGGCCAACGTCCTGACTTTC
CDR3aa: CASSATSGGITPGANVLTF

j_gene: TRBJ1-4
v_gene: TRBV5-6
abundance: NA
d_gene: TRBD1
CDR3nt: TGTGCCAGCAGCTTTAAACTCACCGGGACAGGGAATGAAAAACTGTTTTTT
CDR3aa: CASSFKLTGTGNEKLFF

j_gene: TRBJ2-7
v_gene: TRBV6-5
abundance: once
d_gene: NA
CDR3nt: TGTGCCAGCAGCCCGGGACATCCCTACGAGCAGTACTTC
CDR3aa: CASSPGHPYEQYF

j_gene: TRBJ2-3
v_gene: TRBV10-2
abundance: NA
d_gene: NA
CDR3nt: TGCGCCAGCAGTGAGCTAGCCGGGGGACCCACAGATACGCAGTATTTT
CDR3aa: CASSELAGGPTDTQYF

j_gene: TRBJ2-2
v_gene: TRBV15
abundance: NA
d_gene: TRBD1
CDR3nt: TGTGCCACCAGCACCGCCCACAGGGGAGCCGGGGAGCTGTTTTTT
CDR3aa: CATSTAHRGAGELFF

j_gene: TRBJ2-7
v_gene: TRBV5-4
abundance: once
d_gene: TRBD2
CDR3nt: TGTGCCAGCAGCTTGGGACTAGCGGACGAGCAGTACTTC
CDR3aa: CASSLGLADEQYF

j_gene: TRBJ1-5
v_gene: TRBV30
abundance: NA
d_gene: NA
CDR3nt: TGTGCCTGGAGTGTCGGGGACACTTCCAATCAGCCCCAGCATTTT
CDR3aa: CAWSVGDTSNQPQHF

j_gene: TRBJ2-1
v_gene: TRBV6-1
abundance: NA
d_gene: NA
CDR3nt: TGTGCCAGCAGTGAAGTGTCTCGGACAAATGAGCAGTTCTTC
CDR3aa: CASSEVSRTNEQFF

j_gene: TRBJ2-7
v_gene: TRBV7-9
abundance: NA
d_gene: NA
CDR3nt: TGTGCCAGCAGCGCCGGGACTTCGATCTACGAGCAGTACTTC
CDR3aa: CASSAGTSIYEQYF

j_gene: TRBJ1-4
v_gene: TRBV9
abundance: NA
d_gene: TRBD1
CDR3nt: TGTGCCAGCAACCAGGGGGCCGCTAATGAAAAACTGTTTTTT
CDR3aa: CASNQGAANEKLFF

j_gene: TRBJ1-4
v_gene: TRBV2
abundance: NA
d_gene: TRBD1
CDR3nt: TGTGCCAGCAGGACAGGGGGAGGGAAACTGTTTTTT
CDR3aa: CASRTGGGKLFF

j_gene: TRBJ2-3
v_gene: TRBV19
abundance: NA
d_gene: NA
CDR3nt: TGTGCCAGTAGTTCCCGGGGTACGCAGTATTTT
CDR3aa: CASSSRGTQYF